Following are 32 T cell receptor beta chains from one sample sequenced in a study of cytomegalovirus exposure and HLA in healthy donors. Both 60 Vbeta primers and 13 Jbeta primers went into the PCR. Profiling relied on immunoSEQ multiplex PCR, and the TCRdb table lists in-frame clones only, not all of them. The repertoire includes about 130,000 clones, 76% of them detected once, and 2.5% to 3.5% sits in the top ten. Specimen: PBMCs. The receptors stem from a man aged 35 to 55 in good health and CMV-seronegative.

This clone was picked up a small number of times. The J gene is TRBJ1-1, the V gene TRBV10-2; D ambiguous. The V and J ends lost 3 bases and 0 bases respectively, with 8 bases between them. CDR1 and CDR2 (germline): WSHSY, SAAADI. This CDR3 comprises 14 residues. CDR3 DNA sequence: TGCGCCAGCAGTGATTGGGCCATGAACACTGAAGCTTTCTTT. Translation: CASSDWAMNTEAFF.

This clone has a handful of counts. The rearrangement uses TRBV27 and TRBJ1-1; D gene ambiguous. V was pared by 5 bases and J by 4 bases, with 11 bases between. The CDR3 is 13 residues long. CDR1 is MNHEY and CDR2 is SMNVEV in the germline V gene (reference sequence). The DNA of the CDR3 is TGTGCCAGCAGTGGAAACGGGTTCACTGAAGCTTTCTTT. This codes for CASSGNGFTEAFF.

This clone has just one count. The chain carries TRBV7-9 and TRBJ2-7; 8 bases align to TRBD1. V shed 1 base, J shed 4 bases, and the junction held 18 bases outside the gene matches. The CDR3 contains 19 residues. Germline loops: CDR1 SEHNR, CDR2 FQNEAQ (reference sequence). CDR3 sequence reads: CASSLGGLGTGKSHYEQYF. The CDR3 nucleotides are TGTGCCAGCAGCTTAGGGGGCCTCGGGACAGGCAAGTCCCATTACGAGCAGTACTTC.

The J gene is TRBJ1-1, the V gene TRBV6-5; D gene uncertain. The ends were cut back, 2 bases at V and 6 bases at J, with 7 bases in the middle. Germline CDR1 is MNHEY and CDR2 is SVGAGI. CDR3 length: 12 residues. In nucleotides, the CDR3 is TGTGCCAGCAGTTACGCGGGCGCTGAAGCTTTCTTT. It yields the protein CASSYAGAEAFF.

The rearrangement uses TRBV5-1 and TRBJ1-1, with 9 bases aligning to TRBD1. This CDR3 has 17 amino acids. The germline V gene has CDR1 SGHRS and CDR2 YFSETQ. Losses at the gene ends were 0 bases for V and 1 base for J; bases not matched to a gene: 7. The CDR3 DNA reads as TGCGCCAGCAGCTTGGCCTCGGGACAGGGTTCGAACACTGAAGCTTTCTTT. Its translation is CASSLASGQGSNTEAFF.

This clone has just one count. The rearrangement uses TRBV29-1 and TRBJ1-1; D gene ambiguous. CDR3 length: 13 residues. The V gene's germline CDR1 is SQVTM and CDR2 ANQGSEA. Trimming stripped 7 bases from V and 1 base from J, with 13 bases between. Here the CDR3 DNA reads TGCAGCGCAGCGCGGGCCTCGAACACTGAAGCTTTCTTT. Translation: CSAARASNTEAFF. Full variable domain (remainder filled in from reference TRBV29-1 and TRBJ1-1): SAVISQKPSRDICQRGTSLTIQCQVDSQVTMMFWYRQQPGQSLTLIATANQGSEATYESGFVIDKFPISRPNLTFSTLTVSNMSPEDSSIYLCSAARASNTEAFFGQGTRLTVV.

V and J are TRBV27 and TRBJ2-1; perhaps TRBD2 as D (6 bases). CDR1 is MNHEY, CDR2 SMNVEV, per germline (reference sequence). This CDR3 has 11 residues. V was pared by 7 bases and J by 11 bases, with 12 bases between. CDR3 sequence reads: CASTLAGQQFF. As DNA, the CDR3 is TGTGCCAGCACCCTGGCGGGACAGCAGTTCTTC.

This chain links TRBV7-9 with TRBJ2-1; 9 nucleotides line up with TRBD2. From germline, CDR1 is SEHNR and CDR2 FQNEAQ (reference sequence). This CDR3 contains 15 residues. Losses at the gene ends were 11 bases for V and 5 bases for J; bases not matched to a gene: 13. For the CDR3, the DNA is TGTGCCTCCCAAGAGCTACTAGCGGGTAACAATGAGCAGTTCTTC. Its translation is CASQELLAGNNEQFF.

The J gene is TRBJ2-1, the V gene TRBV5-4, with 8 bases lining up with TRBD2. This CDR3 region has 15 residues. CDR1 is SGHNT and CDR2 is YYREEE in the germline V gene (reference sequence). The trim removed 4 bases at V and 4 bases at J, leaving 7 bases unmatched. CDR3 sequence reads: CASSTRTSRYNEQFF. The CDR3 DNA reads TGTGCCAGCAGCACTAGGACTAGCCGGTACAATGAGCAGTTCTTC.

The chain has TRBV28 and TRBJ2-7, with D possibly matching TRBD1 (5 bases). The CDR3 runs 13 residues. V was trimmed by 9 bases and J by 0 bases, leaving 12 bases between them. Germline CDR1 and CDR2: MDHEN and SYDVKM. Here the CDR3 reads CASAQVSSYEQYF. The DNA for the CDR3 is TGTGCCAGTGCACAGGTGAGCTCCTACGAGCAGTACTTC.

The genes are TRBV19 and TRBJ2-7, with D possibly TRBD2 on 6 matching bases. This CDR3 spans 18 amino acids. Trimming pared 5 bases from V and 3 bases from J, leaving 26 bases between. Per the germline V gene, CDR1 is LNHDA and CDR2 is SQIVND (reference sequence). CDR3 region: CASSPLAPLAEEIYEQYF. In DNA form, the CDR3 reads TGTGCCAGTAGTCCCCTCGCCCCACTAGCAGAGGAGATCTACGAGCAGTACTTC.

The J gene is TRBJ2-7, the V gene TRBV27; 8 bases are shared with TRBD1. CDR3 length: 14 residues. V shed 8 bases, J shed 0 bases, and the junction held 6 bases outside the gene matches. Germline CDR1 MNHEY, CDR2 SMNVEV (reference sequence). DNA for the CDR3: TGTGCCAGCGGACTACAGGGGGGCTCCTACGAGCAGTACTTC. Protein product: CASGLQGGSYEQYF.

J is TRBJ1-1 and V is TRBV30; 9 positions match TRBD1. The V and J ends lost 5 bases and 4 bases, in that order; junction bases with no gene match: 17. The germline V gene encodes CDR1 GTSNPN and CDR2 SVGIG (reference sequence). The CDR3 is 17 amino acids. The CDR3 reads CAWDRQGELQMSTEAFF. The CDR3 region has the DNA TGTGCCTGGGATAGACAGGGGGAACTACAAATGAGCACTGAAGCTTTCTTT. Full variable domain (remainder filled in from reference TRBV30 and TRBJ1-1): SQTIHQWPATLVQPVGSPLSLECTVEGTSNPNLYWYRQAAGRGLQLLFYSVGIGQISSEVPQNLSASRPQDRQFILSSKKLLLSDSGFYLCAWDRQGELQMSTEAFFGQGTRLTVV.

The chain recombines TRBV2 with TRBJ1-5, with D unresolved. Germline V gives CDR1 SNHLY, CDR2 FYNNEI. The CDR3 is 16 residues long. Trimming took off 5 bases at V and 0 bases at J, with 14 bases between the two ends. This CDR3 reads CASSLTQVYSNQPQHF. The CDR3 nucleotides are TGTGCCAGCAGTCTGACCCAGGTATATAGCAATCAGCCCCAGCATTTT.

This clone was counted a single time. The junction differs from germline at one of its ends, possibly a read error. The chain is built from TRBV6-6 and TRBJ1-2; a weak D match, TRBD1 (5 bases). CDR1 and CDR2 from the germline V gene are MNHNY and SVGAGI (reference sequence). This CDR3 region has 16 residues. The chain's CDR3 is CTSSYRQISTNYGYTF. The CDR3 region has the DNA TGTACCAGCAGTTACCGACAGATATCTACTAACTATGGCTACACCTTC.

In DNA, the CDR3 is TGTGCCAGTAGTACCAGCGGGGTGAACACCGGGGAGCTGTTTTTT. Translating it yields CASSTSGVNTGELFF. The chain links TRBV19 to TRBJ2-2, with 7 bases aligning to TRBD2. The junction had 3 bases not matched to a gene; V was cut back by 4 bases and J by 1 base. The CDR3 extends over 15 amino acids. The germline CDR1 and CDR2 sequences are LNHDA and SQIVND (reference sequence).

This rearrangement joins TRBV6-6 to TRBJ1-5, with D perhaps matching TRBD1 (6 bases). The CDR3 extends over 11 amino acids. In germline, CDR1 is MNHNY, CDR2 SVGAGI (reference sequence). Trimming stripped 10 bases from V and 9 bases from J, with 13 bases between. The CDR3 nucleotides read TGTGCCACCGGGGGGGGCTGGCCCCAGCATTTT. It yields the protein CATGGGWPQHF.

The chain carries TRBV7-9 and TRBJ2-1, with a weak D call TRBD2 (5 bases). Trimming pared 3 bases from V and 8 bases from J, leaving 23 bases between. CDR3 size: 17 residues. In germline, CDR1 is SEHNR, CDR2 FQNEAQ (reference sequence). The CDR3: CASSFGGTRGDMHEQFF. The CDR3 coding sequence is TGTGCCAGCAGCTTTGGAGGAACCCGAGGAGACATGCATGAGCAGTTCTTC.

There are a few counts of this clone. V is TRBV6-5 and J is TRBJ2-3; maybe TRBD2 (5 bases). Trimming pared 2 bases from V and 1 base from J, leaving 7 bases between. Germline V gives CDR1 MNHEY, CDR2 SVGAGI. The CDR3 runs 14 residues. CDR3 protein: CASSYTRGTDTQYF. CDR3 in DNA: TGTGCCAGCAGTTACACGCGGGGCACAGATACGCAGTATTTT.

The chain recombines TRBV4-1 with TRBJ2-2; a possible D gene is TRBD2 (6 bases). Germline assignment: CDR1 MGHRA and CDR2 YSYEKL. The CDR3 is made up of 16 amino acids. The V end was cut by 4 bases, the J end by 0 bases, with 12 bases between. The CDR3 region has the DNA TGCGCCAGCAGCCTCCTACTAGCTCCGAACACCGGGGAGCTGTTTTTT. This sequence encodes CASSLLLAPNTGELFF.

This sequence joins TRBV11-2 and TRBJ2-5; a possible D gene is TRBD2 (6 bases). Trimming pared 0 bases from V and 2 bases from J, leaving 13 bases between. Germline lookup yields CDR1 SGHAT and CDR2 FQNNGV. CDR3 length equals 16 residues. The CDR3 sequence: CASSLDSGASQETQYF. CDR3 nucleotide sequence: TGTGCCAGCAGCTTAGATTCGGGAGCTTCACAAGAGACCCAGTACTTC.

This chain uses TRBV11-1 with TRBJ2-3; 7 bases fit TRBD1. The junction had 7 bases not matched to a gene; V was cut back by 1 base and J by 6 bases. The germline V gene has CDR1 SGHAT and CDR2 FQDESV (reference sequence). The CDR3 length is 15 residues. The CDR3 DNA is TGTGCCAGCAGCTTAGGCCCGACAGGGTTGGATACGCAGTATTTT. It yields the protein CASSLGPTGLDTQYF.

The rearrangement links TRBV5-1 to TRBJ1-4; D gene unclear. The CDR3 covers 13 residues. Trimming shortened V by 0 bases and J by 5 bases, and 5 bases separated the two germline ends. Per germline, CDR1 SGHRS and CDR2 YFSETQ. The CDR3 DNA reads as TGCGCCAGCAGCTTGGCCGAGAATGAAAAACTGTTTTTT. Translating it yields CASSLAENEKLFF.

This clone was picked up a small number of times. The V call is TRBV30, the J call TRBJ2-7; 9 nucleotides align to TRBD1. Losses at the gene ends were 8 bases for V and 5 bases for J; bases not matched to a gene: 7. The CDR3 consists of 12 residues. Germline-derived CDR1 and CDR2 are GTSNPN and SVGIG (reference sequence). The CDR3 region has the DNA TGTGCCCTGGAGACAGGGGGTGACGAGCAGTACTTC. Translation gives CALETGGDEQYF.

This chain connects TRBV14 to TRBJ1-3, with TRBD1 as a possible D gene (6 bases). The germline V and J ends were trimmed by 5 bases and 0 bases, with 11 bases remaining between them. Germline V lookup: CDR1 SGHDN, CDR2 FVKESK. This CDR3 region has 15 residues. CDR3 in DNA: TGTGCCAGCAGCTGGACAGTCCTCTCTGGAAACACCATATATTTT. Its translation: CASSWTVLSGNTIYF.

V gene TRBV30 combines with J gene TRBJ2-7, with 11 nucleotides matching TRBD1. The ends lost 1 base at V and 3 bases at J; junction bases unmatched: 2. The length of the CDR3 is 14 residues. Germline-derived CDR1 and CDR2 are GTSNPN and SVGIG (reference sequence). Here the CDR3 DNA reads TGTGCCTGGAGTGCCGGGACAGGGGGCTACGAGCAGTACTTC. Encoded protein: CAWSAGTGGYEQYF. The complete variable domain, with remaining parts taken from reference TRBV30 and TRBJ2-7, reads SQTIHQWPATLVQPVGSPLSLECTVEGTSNPNLYWYRQAAGRGLQLLFYSVGIGQISSEVPQNLSASRPQDRQFILSSKKLLLSDSGFYLCAWSAGTGGYEQYFGPGTRLTVT.

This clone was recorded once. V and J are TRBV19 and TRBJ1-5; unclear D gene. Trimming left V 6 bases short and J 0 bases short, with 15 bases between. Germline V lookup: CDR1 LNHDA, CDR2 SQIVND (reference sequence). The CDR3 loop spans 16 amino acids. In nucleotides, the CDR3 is TGTGCCAGTAGCCGACTGGGAGGGTATAGCAATCAGCCCCAGCATTTT. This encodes CASSRLGGYSNQPQHF.

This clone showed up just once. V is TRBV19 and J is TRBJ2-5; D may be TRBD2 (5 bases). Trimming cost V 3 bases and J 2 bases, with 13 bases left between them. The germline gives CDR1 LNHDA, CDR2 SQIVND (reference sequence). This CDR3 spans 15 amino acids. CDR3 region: CASSIGSSVQETQYF. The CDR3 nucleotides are TGTGCCAGTAGTATTGGAAGTAGCGTACAAGAGACCCAGTACTTC.

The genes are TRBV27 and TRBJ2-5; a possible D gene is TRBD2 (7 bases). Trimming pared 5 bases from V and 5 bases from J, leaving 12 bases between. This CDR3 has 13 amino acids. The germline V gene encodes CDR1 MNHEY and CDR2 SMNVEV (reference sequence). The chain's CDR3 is CASSGGGPETQYF. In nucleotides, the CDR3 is TGTGCCAGCAGTGGGGGGGGCCCCGAGACCCAGTACTTC.

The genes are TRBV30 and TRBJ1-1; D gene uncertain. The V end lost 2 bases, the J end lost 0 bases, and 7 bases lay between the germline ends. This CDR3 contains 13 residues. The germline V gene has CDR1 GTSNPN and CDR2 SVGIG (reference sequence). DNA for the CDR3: TGTGCCTGGAGTTTCCGGGTGAACACTGAAGCTTTCTTT. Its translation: CAWSFRVNTEAFF.

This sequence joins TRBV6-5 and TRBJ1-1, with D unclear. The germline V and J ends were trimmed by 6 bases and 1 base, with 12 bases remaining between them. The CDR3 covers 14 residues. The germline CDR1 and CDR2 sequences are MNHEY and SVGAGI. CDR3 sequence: CASSPSQANTEAFF. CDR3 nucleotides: TGTGCCAGCAGCCCTTCTCAGGCGAACACTGAAGCTTTCTTT.

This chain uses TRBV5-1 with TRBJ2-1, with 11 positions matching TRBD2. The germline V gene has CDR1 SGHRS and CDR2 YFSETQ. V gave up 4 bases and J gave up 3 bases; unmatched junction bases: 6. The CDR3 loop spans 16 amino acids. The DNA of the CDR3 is TGCGCCAGCAGCGTCTCGACTAGCGGGGACTACAATGAGCAGTTCTTC. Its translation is CASSVSTSGDYNEQFF.